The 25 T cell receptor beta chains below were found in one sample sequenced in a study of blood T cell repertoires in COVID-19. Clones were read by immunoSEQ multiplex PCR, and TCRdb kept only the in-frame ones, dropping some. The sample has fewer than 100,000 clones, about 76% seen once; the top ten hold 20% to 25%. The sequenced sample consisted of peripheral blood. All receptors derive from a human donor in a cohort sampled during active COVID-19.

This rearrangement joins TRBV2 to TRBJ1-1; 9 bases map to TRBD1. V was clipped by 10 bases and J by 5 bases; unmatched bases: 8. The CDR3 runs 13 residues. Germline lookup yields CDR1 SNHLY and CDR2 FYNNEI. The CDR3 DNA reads TGTGCCACCAAACAGGGGGCTCAAACTGAAGCTTTCTTT. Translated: CATKQGAQTEAFF. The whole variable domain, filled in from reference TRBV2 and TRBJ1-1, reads EPEVTQTPSHQVTQMGQEVILRCVPISNHLYFYWYRQILGQKVEFLVSFYNNEISEKSEIFDDQFSVERPDGSNFTLKIRSTKLEDSAMYFCATKQGAQTEAFFGQGTRLTVV.

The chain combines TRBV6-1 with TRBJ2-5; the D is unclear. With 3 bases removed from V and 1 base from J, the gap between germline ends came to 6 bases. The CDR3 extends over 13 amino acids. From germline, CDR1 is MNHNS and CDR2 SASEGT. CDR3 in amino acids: CASSETTQETQYF. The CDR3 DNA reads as TGTGCCAGCAGTGAGACAACCCAAGAGACCCAGTACTTC.

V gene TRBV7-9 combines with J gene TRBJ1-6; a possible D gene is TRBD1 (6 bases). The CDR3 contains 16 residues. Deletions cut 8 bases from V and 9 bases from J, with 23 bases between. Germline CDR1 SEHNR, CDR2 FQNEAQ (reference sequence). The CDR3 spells CASGSGGRSYGSPLHF. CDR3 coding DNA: TGTGCCAGCGGCTCCGGGGGGCGTTCATACGGTTCACCCCTCCACTTT. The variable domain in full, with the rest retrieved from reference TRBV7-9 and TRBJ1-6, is DTGVSQNPRHKITKRGQNVTFRCDPISEHNRLYWYRQTLGQGPEFLTYFQNEAQLEKSRLLSDRFSAERPKGSFSTLEIQRTEQGDSAMYLCASGSGGRSYGSPLHFGNGTRLTVT.

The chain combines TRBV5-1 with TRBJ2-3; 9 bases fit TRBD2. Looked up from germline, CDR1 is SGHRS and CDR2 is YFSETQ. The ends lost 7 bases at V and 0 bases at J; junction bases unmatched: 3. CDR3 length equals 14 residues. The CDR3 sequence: CASVRGGSTDTQYF. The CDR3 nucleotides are TGCGCCAGCGTGCGGGGGGGTAGCACAGATACGCAGTATTTT.

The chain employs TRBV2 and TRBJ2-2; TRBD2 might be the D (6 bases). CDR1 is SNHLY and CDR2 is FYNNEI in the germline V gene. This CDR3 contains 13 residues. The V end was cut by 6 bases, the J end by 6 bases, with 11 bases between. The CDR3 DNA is TGTGCCAGCAGGCCGGGGGACGCCGGGGAGCTGTTTTTT. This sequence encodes CASRPGDAGELFF.

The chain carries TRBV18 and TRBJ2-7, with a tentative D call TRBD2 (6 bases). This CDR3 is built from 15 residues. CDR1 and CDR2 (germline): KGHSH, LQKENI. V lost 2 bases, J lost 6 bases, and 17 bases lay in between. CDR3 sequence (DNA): TGTGCCAGCTCACCAGAGTCCCTAGCGTTCTCCGAGCAGTACTTC. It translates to CASSPESLAFSEQYF. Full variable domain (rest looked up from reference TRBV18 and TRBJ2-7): NAGVMQNPRHLVRRRGQEARLRCSPMKGHSHVYWYRQLPEEGLKFMVYLQKENIIDESGMPKERFSAEFPKEGPSILRIQQVVRGDSAAYFCASSPESLAFSEQYFGPGTRLTVT.

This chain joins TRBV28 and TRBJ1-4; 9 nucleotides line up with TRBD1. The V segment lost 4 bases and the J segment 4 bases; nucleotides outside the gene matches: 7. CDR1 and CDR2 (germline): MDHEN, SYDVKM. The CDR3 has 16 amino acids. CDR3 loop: CASSYTGGWGNEKLFF. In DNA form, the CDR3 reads TGTGCCAGCAGTTATACAGGGGGCTGGGGTAATGAAAAACTGTTTTTT.

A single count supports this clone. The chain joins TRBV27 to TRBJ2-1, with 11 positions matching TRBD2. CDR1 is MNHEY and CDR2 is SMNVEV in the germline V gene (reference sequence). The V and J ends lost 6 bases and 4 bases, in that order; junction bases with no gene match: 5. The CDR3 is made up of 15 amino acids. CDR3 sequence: CASRVGTSGYNEQFF. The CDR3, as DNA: TGTGCCAGCAGGGTAGGGACTAGCGGATACAATGAGCAGTTCTTC.

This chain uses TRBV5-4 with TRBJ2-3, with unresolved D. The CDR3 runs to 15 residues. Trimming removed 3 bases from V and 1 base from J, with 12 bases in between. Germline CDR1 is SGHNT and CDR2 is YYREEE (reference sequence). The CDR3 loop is CASSSEAQRTDTQYF. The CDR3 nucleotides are TGTGCCAGCAGCTCCGAGGCCCAGCGCACAGATACGCAGTATTTT.

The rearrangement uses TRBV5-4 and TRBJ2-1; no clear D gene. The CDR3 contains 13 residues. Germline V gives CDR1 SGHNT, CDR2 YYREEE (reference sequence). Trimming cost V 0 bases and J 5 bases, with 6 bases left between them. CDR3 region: CASSLGANNEQFF. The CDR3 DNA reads TGTGCCAGCAGCTTGGGGGCTAACAATGAGCAGTTCTTC.

The CDR3 loop reads CASRNGGGTPPYEQYF. CDR3 DNA sequence: TGTGCCAGCAGAAACGGCGGGGGGACTCCCCCCTACGAGCAGTACTTC. The rearrangement joins TRBV28 to TRBJ2-7, with 8 bases matching TRBD2. V shed 6 bases, J shed 2 bases, and the junction held 12 bases outside the gene matches. This CDR3 region has 16 residues. Germline lookup yields CDR1 MDHEN and CDR2 SYDVKM. The variable domain in full, completed from reference TRBV28 and TRBJ2-7, reads DVKVTQSSRYLVKRTGEKVFLECVQDMDHENMFWYRQDPGLGLRLIYFSYDVKMKEKGDIPEGYSVSREKKERFSLILESASTNQTSMYLCASRNGGGTPPYEQYFGPGTRLTVT.

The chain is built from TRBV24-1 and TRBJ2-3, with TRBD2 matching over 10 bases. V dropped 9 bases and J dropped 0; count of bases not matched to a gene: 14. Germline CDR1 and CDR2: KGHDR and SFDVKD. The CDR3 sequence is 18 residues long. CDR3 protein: CATPWTSGNTYSTDTQYF. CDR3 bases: TGTGCCACCCCCTGGACTAGCGGAAACACCTATAGCACAGATACGCAGTATTTT.

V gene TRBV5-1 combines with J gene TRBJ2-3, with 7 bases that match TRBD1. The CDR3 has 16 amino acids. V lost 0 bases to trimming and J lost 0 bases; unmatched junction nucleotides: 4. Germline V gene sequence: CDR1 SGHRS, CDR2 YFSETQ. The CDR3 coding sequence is TGCGCCAGCAGCTTGGACGGACAGGCTAGCACAGATACGCAGTATTTT. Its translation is CASSLDGQASTDTQYF.

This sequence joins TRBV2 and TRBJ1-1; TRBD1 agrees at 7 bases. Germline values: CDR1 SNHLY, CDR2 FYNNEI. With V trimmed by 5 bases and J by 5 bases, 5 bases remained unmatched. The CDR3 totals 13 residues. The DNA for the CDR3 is TGTGCCAGCAGTTCCCAGGGGGGTACTGAAGCTTTCTTT. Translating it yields CASSSQGGTEAFF.

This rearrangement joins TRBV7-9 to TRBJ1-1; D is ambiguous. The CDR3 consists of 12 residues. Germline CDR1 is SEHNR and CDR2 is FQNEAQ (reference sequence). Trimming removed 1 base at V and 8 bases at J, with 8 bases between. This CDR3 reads CASSLEQREAFF. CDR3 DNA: TGTGCCAGCAGCTTAGAGCAGAGGGAAGCTTTCTTT.

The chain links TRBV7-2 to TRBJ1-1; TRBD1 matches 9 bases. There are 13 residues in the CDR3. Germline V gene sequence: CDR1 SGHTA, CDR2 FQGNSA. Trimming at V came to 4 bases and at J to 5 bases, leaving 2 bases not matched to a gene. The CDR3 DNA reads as TGTGCCAGCAGCTGGACAGGGGTGACTGAAGCTTTCTTT. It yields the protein CASSWTGVTEAFF.

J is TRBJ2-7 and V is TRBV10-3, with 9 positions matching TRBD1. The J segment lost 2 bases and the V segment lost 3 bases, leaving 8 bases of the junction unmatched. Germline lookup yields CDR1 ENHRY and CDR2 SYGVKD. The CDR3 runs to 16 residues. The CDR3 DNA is TGTGCCATCAGTGATGCTACCGGGACAGGGACCTACGAGCAGTACTTC. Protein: CAISDATGTGTYEQYF.

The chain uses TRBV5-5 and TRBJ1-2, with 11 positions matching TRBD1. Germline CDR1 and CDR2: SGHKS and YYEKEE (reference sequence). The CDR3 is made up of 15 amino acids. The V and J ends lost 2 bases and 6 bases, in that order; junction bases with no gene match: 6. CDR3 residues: CASSLGQGARDGYTF. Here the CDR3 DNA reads TGTGCCAGCAGCTTAGGACAGGGGGCGCGAGATGGCTACACCTTC.

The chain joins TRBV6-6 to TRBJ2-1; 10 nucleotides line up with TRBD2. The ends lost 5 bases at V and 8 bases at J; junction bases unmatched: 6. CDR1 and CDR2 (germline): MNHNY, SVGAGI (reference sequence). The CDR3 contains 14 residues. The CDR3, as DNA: TGTGCCAGCAGTCTAGCGGGAGTGGAGCATGAGCAGTTCTTC. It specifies CASSLAGVEHEQFF.

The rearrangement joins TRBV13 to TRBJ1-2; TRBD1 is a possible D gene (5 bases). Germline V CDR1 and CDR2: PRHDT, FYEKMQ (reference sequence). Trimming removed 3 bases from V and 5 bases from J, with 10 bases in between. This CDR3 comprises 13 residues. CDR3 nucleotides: TGTGCCAGCAGCTTTTCGGGGGATTATGGCTACACCTTC. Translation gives CASSFSGDYGYTF.

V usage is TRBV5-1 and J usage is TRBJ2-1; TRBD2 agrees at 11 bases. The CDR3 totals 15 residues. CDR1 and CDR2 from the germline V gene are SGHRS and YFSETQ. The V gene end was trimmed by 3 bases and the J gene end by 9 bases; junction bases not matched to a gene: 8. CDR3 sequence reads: CASSYLAGGQGEQFF. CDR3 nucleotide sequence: TGCGCCAGCAGCTATTTAGCGGGAGGGCAGGGTGAGCAGTTCTTC.

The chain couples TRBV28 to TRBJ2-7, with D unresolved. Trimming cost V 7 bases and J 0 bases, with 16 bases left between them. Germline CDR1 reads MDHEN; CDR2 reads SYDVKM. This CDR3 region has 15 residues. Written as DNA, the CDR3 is TGTGCCAGCACCCGAGCCGGTGAAAGCTCCTACGAGCAGTACTTC. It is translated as CASTRAGESSYEQYF.

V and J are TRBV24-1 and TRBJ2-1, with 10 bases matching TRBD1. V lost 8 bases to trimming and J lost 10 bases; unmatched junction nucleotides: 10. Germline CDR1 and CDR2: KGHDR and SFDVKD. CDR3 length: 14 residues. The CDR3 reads CATKHSSTGGEQFF. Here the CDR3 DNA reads TGTGCCACCAAGCATAGTTCGACAGGGGGCGAGCAGTTCTTC.

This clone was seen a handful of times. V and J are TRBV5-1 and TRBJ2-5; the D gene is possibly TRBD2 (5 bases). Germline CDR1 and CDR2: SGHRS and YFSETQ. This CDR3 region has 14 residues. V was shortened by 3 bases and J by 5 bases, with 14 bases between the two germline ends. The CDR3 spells CASSSRGNGETQYF. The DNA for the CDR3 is TGCGCCAGCAGCTCCCGAGGGAACGGGGAGACCCAGTACTTC.

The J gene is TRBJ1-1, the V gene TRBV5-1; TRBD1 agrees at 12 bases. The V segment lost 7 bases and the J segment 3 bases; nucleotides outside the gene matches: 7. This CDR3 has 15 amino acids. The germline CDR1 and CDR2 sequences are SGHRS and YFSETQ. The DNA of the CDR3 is TGCGCCAGCGGGGACAGGGGGCTTGGGGACACTGAAGCTTTCTTT. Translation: CASGDRGLGDTEAFF.